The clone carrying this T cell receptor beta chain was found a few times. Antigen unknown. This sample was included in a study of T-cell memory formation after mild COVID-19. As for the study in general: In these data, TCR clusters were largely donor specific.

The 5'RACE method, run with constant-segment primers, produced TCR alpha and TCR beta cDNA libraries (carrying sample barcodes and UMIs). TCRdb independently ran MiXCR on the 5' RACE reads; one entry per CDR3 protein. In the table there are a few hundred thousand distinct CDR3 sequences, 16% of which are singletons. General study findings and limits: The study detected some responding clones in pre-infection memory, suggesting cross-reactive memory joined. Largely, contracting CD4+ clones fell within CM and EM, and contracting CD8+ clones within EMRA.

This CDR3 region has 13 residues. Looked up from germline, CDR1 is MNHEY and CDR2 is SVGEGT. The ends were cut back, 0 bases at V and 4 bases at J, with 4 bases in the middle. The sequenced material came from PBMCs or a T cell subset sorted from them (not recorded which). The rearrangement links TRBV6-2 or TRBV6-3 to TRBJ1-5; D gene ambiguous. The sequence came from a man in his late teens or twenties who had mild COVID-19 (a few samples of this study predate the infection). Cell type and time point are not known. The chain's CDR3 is CASSYSVNQPQHF. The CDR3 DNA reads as TGTGCCAGCAGTTACTCAGTGAATCAGCCCCAGCATTTT.